This T cell receptor beta chain was recovered during a study of T-cell reconstitution after alpha-beta-depleted transplantation in children. Unique molecular identifiers were used in preparing the TCRbeta library. TCRdb re-derived calls from the PCR reads in MiXCR, one entry per CDR3 protein. The sample shows about 980,000 distinct CDR3 sequences, roughly 29% of them seen only once. After removal of 6 bases from V and 4 bases from J, the junction contained 9 bases not matched to a gene. The CDR3 has 14 amino acids. The V gene's germline CDR1 is SQVTM and CDR2 ANQGSEA. The material sequenced was PBMCs, mostly from graft donor cells, taken 360 days after TCRalphabeta/CD19-depleted stem cell transplant. This TCR derives from a boy in the first two years of life who had a stem cell transplant for SCID, so the T cells may come from the graft donor. The chain employs TRBV29-1 and TRBJ1-1, with 9 bases matching TRBD1. CDR3 amino acids: CSVEKGQGGTEAFF. The CDR3 DNA is TGCAGCGTAGAGAAGGGACAGGGTGGCACTGAAGCTTTCTTT.